One and the same sample provided the 30 T cell receptor beta chains below, sequenced in a study of identifying expanded T cells in peripheral blood. Using immunoSEQ multiplex PCR, the repertoire was profiled, and TCRdb retains in-frame clones only, with some absent. The sample includes 95,000 to 150,000 clones, around four fifths of them seen just once. The sequenced sample consisted of blood. Every receptor here comes from a person aged 18 to 75 in good health.

This clone was seen only once. The rearrangement uses TRBV9 and TRBJ2-3, with TRBD2 matching 13 bases. The junction had 12 bases not matched to a gene; V was cut back by 4 bases and J by 4 bases. The germline V gene has CDR1 SGDLS and CDR2 YYNGEE. The CDR3 is 18 amino acids. For the CDR3, the DNA is TGTGCCAGCAGCCCTCCACTAGCGGGGGGGCCCCAGGCAGATACGCAGTATTTT. As protein: CASSPPLAGGPQADTQYF. The variable domain in full, with the rest retrieved from reference TRBV9 and TRBJ2-3, is DSGVTQTPKHLITATGQRVTLRCSPRSGDLSVYWYQQSLDQGLQFLIQYYNGEERAKGNILERFSAQQFPDLHSELNLSSLELGDSALYFCASSPPLAGGPQADTQYFGPGTRLTVL.

V gene TRBV5-4 combines with J gene TRBJ1-4; D is uncertain. This CDR3 comprises 13 residues. The germline V gene has CDR1 SGHNT and CDR2 YYREEE (reference sequence). V dropped 4 bases and J dropped 8 bases, with 12 bases sitting between them. CDR3 nucleotides: TGTGCCAGCAGCCGAAACTGGGGAGAAAAACTGTTTTTT. Amino acids: CASSRNWGEKLFF.

The chain recombines TRBV27 with TRBJ2-7; 9 nucleotides align to TRBD2. The CDR3 is made up of 17 amino acids. With 5 bases clipped from V and 5 bases from J, the junction kept 16 bases outside the gene matches. Germline lookup yields CDR1 MNHEY and CDR2 SMNVEV (reference sequence). CDR3 in DNA: TGTGCCAGCAGTCCCTTAGGAGCGGGGGGATTGAAGGACGAGCAGTACTTC. This codes for CASSPLGAGGLKDEQYF.

V and J are TRBV13 and TRBJ1-1; D may be TRBD1 (6 bases). CDR1 and CDR2 from the germline V gene are PRHDT and FYEKMQ (reference sequence). V lost 1 base and J 2 bases, leaving 14 bases between the germline ends. The CDR3 has 16 amino acids. This CDR3 is CASSLESGQINTEAFF. In DNA form, the CDR3 reads TGTGCCAGCAGCTTAGAGTCCGGACAGATAAACACTGAAGCTTTCTTT.

The CDR3 spells CASPTVDNQPQHF. In DNA, the CDR3 is TGTGCCAGCCCTACAGTGGACAATCAGCCCCAGCATTTT. The chain couples TRBV19 to TRBJ1-5; D unresolved. Trimming took 9 bases from V and 3 from J, leaving 12 bases between them. CDR3 length equals 13 residues. Germline CDR1 is LNHDA and CDR2 is SQIVND (reference sequence).

The gene calls are TRBV18 and TRBJ1-5, with TRBD1 as a possible D gene (5 bases). CDR3 length: 15 amino acids. V lost 2 bases and J 7 bases, leaving 15 bases between the germline ends. In germline, CDR1 is KGHSH, CDR2 LQKENI. CDR3 amino acids: CASSPVTGAGQPQHF. The CDR3 bases are TGTGCCAGCTCACCAGTCACAGGAGCGGGACAGCCCCAGCATTTT.

The J gene is TRBJ2-2, the V gene TRBV4-1; D gene ambiguous. Trimming cost V 1 base and J 6 bases, with 6 bases left between them. The CDR3 contains 13 residues. The germline CDR1 and CDR2 sequences are MGHRA and YSYEKL. The DNA of the CDR3 is TGCGCCAGCAGCCAAGCGTGGTCCGGGGAGCTGTTTTTT. Its protein product is CASSQAWSGELFF.

The rearrangement joins TRBV15 to TRBJ1-4; 9 positions match TRBD1. Germline V gene lookup returns CDR1 LNHNV and CDR2 YYDKDF (reference sequence). V shed 0 bases, J shed 6 bases, and the junction held 14 bases outside the gene matches. The CDR3 is 19 residues long. Written as DNA, the CDR3 is TGTGCCACCAGCAGAGATCGACGGGACAGGGTTATTGGGCATGAAAAACTGTTTTTT. Its protein product is CATSRDRRDRVIGHEKLFF.

The chain recombines TRBV14 with TRBJ2-7; D not certain. V gave up 4 bases and J gave up 2 bases, with 18 bases separating them. The germline V gene encodes CDR1 SGHDN and CDR2 FVKESK. The CDR3 sequence is 16 residues long. The CDR3 nucleotides are TGTGCCAGCAGCCCCCAGGTGGCACTTAGCCCCTACGAGCAGTACTTC. Amino acids: CASSPQVALSPYEQYF.

J is TRBJ1-3 and V is TRBV18; no clear D gene. The CDR3 is made up of 16 amino acids. Trimming took off 3 bases at V and 0 bases at J, with 12 bases between the two ends. Looked up from germline, CDR1 is KGHSH and CDR2 is LQKENI. The CDR3 protein is CASSPTSQDSGNTIYF. DNA for the CDR3: TGTGCCAGCTCACCCACCTCGCAAGACTCTGGAAACACCATATATTTT.

The rearrangement uses TRBV7-6 and TRBJ1-5; D perhaps matches TRBD1 (5 bases). Trimming left V 5 bases short and J 3 bases short, with 26 bases between. Germline CDR1 is SGHVS and CDR2 is FNYEAQ. This CDR3 comprises 19 residues. The CDR3 bases are TGTGCCAGCAGCCTTACGGGACCTCTAAGTGGGCACCCCAATCAGCCCCAGCATTTT. Translation: CASSLTGPLSGHPNQPQHF.

The chain combines TRBV7-9 with TRBJ1-1; no clear D. The V and J ends lost 5 bases and 1 base respectively, with 14 bases between them. The CDR3 length is 15 residues. Germline CDR1 and CDR2: SEHNR and FQNEAQ (reference sequence). CDR3: CASSLIQVTNTEAFF. CDR3 coding DNA: TGTGCCAGCAGCCTCATACAAGTTACGAACACTGAAGCTTTCTTT.

This clone was seen a handful of times. V gene TRBV9 combines with J gene TRBJ2-3; TRBD2 agrees at 14 bases. This CDR3 region has 18 residues. Trimming removed 4 bases from V and 2 bases from J; junction bases left unmatched: 9. Germline V gene data show CDR1 as SGDLS and CDR2 as YYNGEE. CDR3 coding DNA: TGTGCCAGCAGCTCGACTAGCGGGGGGGCCTCAGCCACAGATACGCAGTATTTT. Translating it yields CASSSTSGGASATDTQYF.

This clone was picked up a small number of times. The chain recombines TRBV19 with TRBJ1-5; 9 nucleotides agree with TRBD1. Germline loops: CDR1 LNHDA, CDR2 SQIVND (reference sequence). CDR3 length: 16 residues. The trim removed 1 base at V and 6 bases at J, leaving 7 bases unmatched. The CDR3 region is CASSIGGDRASQPQHF. CDR3 DNA: TGTGCCAGTAGTATAGGGGGGGACAGGGCAAGTCAGCCCCAGCATTTT.

This clone was recorded once. The V and J genes are TRBV7-7 and TRBJ2-5; D remains ambiguous. The V and J ends lost 1 base and 5 bases respectively, with 11 bases between them. This CDR3 contains 14 residues. Germline V gene data show CDR1 as SSHAT and CDR2 as FNYEAQ (reference sequence). The CDR3 protein is CASSLEGSVETQYF. The DNA of the CDR3 is TGTGCCAGCAGCTTAGAGGGATCGGTCGAGACCCAGTACTTC.

This chain uses TRBV6-6 with TRBJ1-1; a weak D match, TRBD1 (6 bases). CDR3 size: 14 residues. The germline gives CDR1 MNHNY, CDR2 SVGAGI (reference sequence). V gave up 6 bases and J gave up 2 bases, with 13 bases separating them. CDR3 sequence (DNA): TGTGCCAGCAGCTTACAACAGGGAAACACTGAAGCTTTCTTT. This codes for CASSLQQGNTEAFF.

The DNA for the CDR3 is TGTGCCAGCACACCGATCTTGACCGGGGAGCTGTTTTTT. As protein: CASTPILTGELFF. The rearrangement links TRBV5-8 to TRBJ2-2; unclear D gene. Germline CDR1 is SGHTS and CDR2 is YDEGEE. The V end lost 6 bases, the J end lost 5 bases, and 11 bases lay between the germline ends. CDR3 length: 13 amino acids.

This rearrangement joins TRBV27 to TRBJ2-3; 8 bases map to TRBD1. This CDR3 comprises 15 residues. Germline assignment: CDR1 MNHEY and CDR2 SMNVEV (reference sequence). The V gene end was trimmed by 6 bases and the J gene end by 3 bases; junction bases not matched to a gene: 8. CDR3 DNA: TGTGCCAGCAGACCTGGACAGGGAAAAACAGATACGCAGTATTTT. It yields the protein CASRPGQGKTDTQYF.

The chain joins TRBV7-9 to TRBJ1-1, with D possibly matching TRBD1 (6 bases). The V end was cut by 0 bases, the J end by 7 bases, with 9 bases between. The germline V gene has CDR1 SEHNR and CDR2 FQNEAQ (reference sequence). The CDR3 runs to 13 residues. The CDR3 DNA sequence: TGTGCCAGCAGCTTAGCGGGACACCTTGAAGCTTTCTTT. It specifies CASSLAGHLEAFF.

This clone was counted only a few times. The junction shows a germline mismatch at one end, possibly a read error. The chain has TRBV18 and TRBJ1-3; no clear D. This CDR3 contains 15 residues. Germline CDR1 and CDR2: KGHSH and LQKENI. The CDR3 coding sequence is TGTGCCAGCTTACCAGGAGCCCACTCTGGAAACACCATATATTTT. Translating it yields CASLPGAHSGNTIYF.

With respect to this clone: The junction differs from germline at one of its ends, possibly a read error. The V call is TRBV6-7, the J call TRBJ2-4; possible D gene TRBD1, 6 bases. TRBV6-7 is identified as an open reading frame with a role that is uncertain. The CDR3 has 14 residues. The CDR3 DNA sequence: TGTGCCAACAGTACAGGGATGGCCAAAAACATTCAGTACTTC. Translating gives CANSTGMAKNIQYF.

The chain links TRBV28 to TRBJ1-2; TRBD1 aligns across 8 bases. Per germline, CDR1 MDHEN and CDR2 SYDVKM. With 9 bases clipped from V and 4 bases from J, the junction kept 13 bases outside the gene matches. The CDR3 spans 15 residues. In nucleotides, the CDR3 is TGTGCCAGTGGAACCGCGACAGGGGAAGGCTATGGCTACACCTTC. Its protein is CASGTATGEGYGYTF.

The chain joins TRBV19 to TRBJ2-1; the D is unclear. Germline-derived CDR1 and CDR2 are LNHDA and SQIVND (reference sequence). The CDR3 is made up of 15 amino acids. V was cut by 3 bases and J by 7 bases, with 16 bases left in between. The CDR3 coding sequence is TGTGCCAGTAGTATTAGTAGGGCCTACGGGAATGAGCAGTTCTTC. Protein sequence: CASSISRAYGNEQFF.

The genes are TRBV5-1 and TRBJ2-1, with TRBD1 matching over 8 bases. The CDR3 is 14 residues long. The germline CDR1 and CDR2 sequences are SGHRS and YFSETQ. The J segment lost 2 bases and the V segment lost 4 bases, leaving 2 bases of the junction unmatched. CDR3 sequence reads: CASSRDRTYNEQFF. CDR3 nucleotides: TGCGCCAGCAGCCGGGACAGGACCTACAATGAGCAGTTCTTC.

The gene calls are TRBV6-5 and TRBJ1-2; no reliable D call. Per germline, CDR1 MNHEY and CDR2 SVGAGI. This CDR3 is 13 amino acids long. Trimming cost V 8 bases and J 4 bases, with 14 bases left between them. The CDR3 nucleotides read TGTGCCAGCCGACAAGATCCCCTCTATGGCTACACCTTC. It specifies CASRQDPLYGYTF.

The rearrangement uses TRBV10-1 and TRBJ2-4; weak D call: TRBD1 (5 bases). Trimming cost V 0 bases and J 3 bases, with 12 bases left between them. The CDR3 is made up of 16 amino acids. In germline, CDR1 is WNHNN, CDR2 SYGVQD (reference sequence). The CDR3 sequence: CASSESSPRGKNIQYF. The CDR3 coding sequence is TGCGCCAGCAGTGAGTCTTCTCCTAGGGGCAAAAACATTCAGTACTTC.

The chain couples TRBV15 to TRBJ2-7, with 8 nucleotides matching TRBD1. This CDR3 has 14 residues. The junction had 3 bases not matched to a gene; V was cut back by 3 bases and J by 2 bases. Looked up from germline, CDR1 is LNHNV and CDR2 is YYDKDF (reference sequence). The CDR3 here is CATSRGQVTYEQYF. The CDR3, as DNA: TGTGCCACCAGCAGGGGACAGGTCACCTACGAGCAGTACTTC.

The chain combines TRBV27 with TRBJ1-2, with unresolved D. Germline assignment: CDR1 MNHEY and CDR2 SMNVEV (reference sequence). The CDR3 totals 16 residues. Trimming took 5 bases from V and 4 from J, leaving 20 bases between them. The DNA of the CDR3 is TGTGCCAGCAGTCCTATGACCCTCCAGACGACCTATGGCTACACCTTC. Translation gives CASSPMTLQTTYGYTF.

The V and J genes are TRBV7-2 and TRBJ1-1; 7 bases line up with TRBD1. V lost 2 bases to trimming and J lost 4 bases; unmatched junction nucleotides: 7. CDR3 length: 15 amino acids. CDR1 is SGHTA, CDR2 FQGNSA, per germline. DNA for the CDR3: TGTGCCAGCAGCTTACGACAGGGCAGAATCACTGAAGCTTTCTTT. Translated, it gives CASSLRQGRITEAFF.

The chain has TRBV5-6 and TRBJ2-7; no clear D gene. CDR1 SGHDT and CDR2 YYEEEE come from the germline V gene. This CDR3 contains 18 residues. V lost 2 bases and J lost 2, with 23 bases in between. Here the CDR3 DNA reads TGTGCCAGCAGCTTAAGGCCAAGGAACTTCGCTCACACCTACGAGCAGTACTTC. Protein sequence: CASSLRPRNFAHTYEQYF.